Presented here are 29 T cell receptor beta chains from one specimen sequenced in a study of human T cells and chemical hapten exposure. TCRdb re-called the 5' RACE reads through MiXCR, storing one row per CDR3 protein. The repertoire holds 100,000 to 120,000 distinct CDR3 sequences, with around 20% as singletons. Researchers extracted total RNA from unfractionated whole blood. Source of these receptors: a human donor in good health.

J is TRBJ2-3 and V is TRBV5-1; D uncertain. The germline V and J ends were trimmed by 4 bases and 5 bases, with 11 bases remaining between them. Germline CDR1 reads SGHRS; CDR2 reads YFSETQ. The CDR3 is made up of 13 amino acids. The CDR3 sequence: CASSPHQKDTQYF. The CDR3 bases are TGCGCCAGCAGCCCCCATCAGAAAGATACGCAGTATTTT.

The table lists this clonotype with a few counts. This chain joins TRBV4-2 and TRBJ2-3; D remains unclear. There are 14 residues in the CDR3. V was trimmed by 1 base and J by 2 bases, leaving 7 bases between them. The germline V gene encodes CDR1 LGHNA and CDR2 YNFKEQ. The CDR3 bases are TGTGCCAGCAGCCAAGTAACCTACACAGATACGCAGTATTTT. Amino acids: CASSQVTYTDTQYF.

This clonotype was seen a few times. This chain connects TRBV7-9 to TRBJ2-7, with TRBD2 matching 8 bases. CDR1 SEHNR and CDR2 FQNEAQ come from the germline V gene (reference sequence). Germline trimming cut 5 bases from V and 5 bases from J; bases unmatched to any gene: 8. The CDR3 spans 14 residues. The CDR3 is CASSPSGRPHEQYF. The CDR3, as DNA: TGTGCCAGCAGCCCGAGCGGGAGACCCCACGAGCAGTACTTC. Variable domain in full (rest from reference TRBV7-9 and TRBJ2-7): DTGVSQNPRHKITKRGQNVTFRCDPISEHNRLYWYRQTLGQGPEFLTYFQNEAQLEKSRLLSDRFSAERPKGSFSTLEIQRTEQGDSAMYLCASSPSGRPHEQYFGPGTRLTVT.

V gene TRBV6-5 combines with J gene TRBJ1-4; D is undetermined. CDR3 length equals 13 residues. Per germline, CDR1 MNHEY and CDR2 SVGAGI. V was clipped by 0 bases and J by 8 bases, with 7 bases between them. CDR3 residues: CASSYSAGEKLFF. The CDR3 DNA sequence: TGTGCCAGCAGTTACTCTGCAGGCGAAAAACTGTTTTTT.

The V gene is TRBV6-1, the J gene TRBJ2-6; D unresolved. Trimming stripped 6 bases from V and 4 bases from J, with 13 bases between. The V gene's germline CDR1 is MNHNS and CDR2 SASEGT. The CDR3 loop spans 15 amino acids. The CDR3 nucleotides read TGTGCCAGCAGACGACCACGCTCCGGGGCCAACGTCCTGACTTTC. It specifies CASRRPRSGANVLTF.

The chain couples TRBV3-1 to TRBJ2-7; 11 positions agree with TRBD1. The ends lost 3 bases at V and 2 bases at J; junction bases unmatched: 9. This CDR3 contains 17 residues. Germline-derived CDR1 and CDR2 are LGHDT and YNNKEL (reference sequence). DNA of the CDR3: TGTGCCAGCAGCCACAGCTTTGCGGGACAGGGGGCCTACGAGCAGTACTTC. This sequence encodes CASSHSFAGQGAYEQYF.

This clonotype was found a few times. This chain connects TRBV5-1 to TRBJ2-7; 10 bases agree with TRBD1. CDR1 and CDR2 (germline): SGHRS, YFSETQ. The CDR3 extends over 16 amino acids. Losses at the gene ends were 3 bases for V and 0 bases for J; bases not matched to a gene: 6. The CDR3 is CASSYRTGGSSYEQYF. DNA for the CDR3: TGCGCCAGCAGCTATCGGACAGGGGGGAGCTCCTACGAGCAGTACTTC.

This clonotype showed up just a few times. In DNA form, the CDR3 reads TGTGCCAGCAGTCCGACTAGCGGAGAGACCCAGTACTTC. Residues: CASSPTSGETQYF. The chain is built from TRBV6-5 and TRBJ2-5, with 9 bases fitting TRBD2. Losses at the gene ends were 5 bases for V and 4 bases for J; bases not matched to a gene: 2. CDR3 length equals 13 residues. The germline CDR1 and CDR2 sequences are MNHEY and SVGAGI.

V gene TRBV6-1 combines with J gene TRBJ2-1; D is ambiguous. Germline V gene lookup returns CDR1 MNHNS and CDR2 SASEGT. The CDR3 is 12 amino acids. Trimming removed 4 bases at V and 9 bases at J, with 10 bases between. The chain's CDR3 is CASSAMVPEQFF. CDR3 nucleotides: TGTGCCAGCAGTGCCATGGTGCCTGAGCAGTTCTTC.

The V and J genes are TRBV12-3 or TRBV12-4 and TRBJ2-3; perhaps TRBD1 as D (5 bases). V gave up 5 bases and J gave up 2 bases, with 17 bases separating them. The CDR3 runs to 16 residues. The CDR3: CASSQQTVLLTDTQYF. Written as DNA, the CDR3 is TGTGCCAGCAGTCAGCAGACAGTCCTCCTCACAGATACGCAGTATTTT.

The chain uses TRBV6-6 and TRBJ2-3; D perhaps matches TRBD1 (6 bases). Germline V gives CDR1 MNHNY, CDR2 SVGAGI (reference sequence). CDR3 length: 15 amino acids. Trimming took 4 bases from V and 4 from J, leaving 15 bases between them. The CDR3 reads CASSSHGGRADTQYF. As DNA, the CDR3 is TGTGCCAGCAGTTCCCATGGGGGCAGGGCAGATACGCAGTATTTT.

This clonotype occurred a few times. This chain connects TRBV5-1 to TRBJ2-5; 8 bases match TRBD2. The CDR3 sequence is 16 residues long. Germline CDR1 SGHRS, CDR2 YFSETQ. With V trimmed by 4 bases and J by 4 bases, 12 bases remained unmatched. CDR3 coding DNA: TGCGCCAGCAGCGAGGGACTAGAGATGAGGCGAGAGACCCAGTACTTC. Translation gives CASSEGLEMRRETQYF.

This chain joins TRBV19 and TRBJ2-1; 8 bases fit TRBD1. The length of the CDR3 is 14 residues. V shed 3 bases, J shed 9 bases, and the junction held 7 bases outside the gene matches. The germline V gene encodes CDR1 LNHDA and CDR2 SQIVND (reference sequence). The chain's CDR3 is CASSIGRGQGEQFF. For the CDR3, the DNA is TGTGCCAGTAGTATCGGCAGGGGGCAGGGTGAGCAGTTCTTC. Full variable domain (outside the CDR3, taken from reference TRBV19 and TRBJ2-1): DGGITQSPKYLFRKEGQNVTLSCEQNLNHDAMYWYRQDPGQGLRLIYYSQIVNDFQKGDIAEGYSVSREKKESFPLTVTSAQKNPTAFYLCASSIGRGQGEQFFGPGTRLTVL.

This clonotype appeared a few times. The V call is TRBV29-1, the J call TRBJ1-1, with unresolved D. V was pared by 2 bases and J by 1 base, with 11 bases between. The CDR3 covers 14 residues. Germline V CDR1 and CDR2: SQVTM, ANQGSEA. DNA for the CDR3: TGCAGCGTTGAATCTGGTCAGCCGAACACTGAAGCTTTCTTT. Protein sequence: CSVESGQPNTEAFF.

V gene TRBV14 combines with J gene TRBJ2-1; the match to TRBD2 covers 11 bases. CDR3 length: 19 amino acids. J lost 0 bases, V lost 5 bases, and 12 bases had no gene match. In germline, CDR1 is SGHDN, CDR2 FVKESK. CDR3 protein: CASSSSGRPTISSYNEQFF. The CDR3 DNA reads TGTGCCAGCAGCTCTAGCGGGAGGCCAACTATAAGCTCCTACAATGAGCAGTTCTTC.

This clonotype turned up a few times. The V and J genes are TRBV6-5 and TRBJ2-7, with 7 bases that match TRBD1. This CDR3 region has 18 residues. With 0 bases clipped from V and 6 bases from J, the junction kept 17 bases outside the gene matches. In germline, CDR1 is MNHEY, CDR2 SVGAGI. The CDR3 reads CASSYSIGKTGSPPEQYF. The DNA of the CDR3 is TGTGCCAGCAGTTACTCGATCGGGAAGACAGGGAGTCCCCCCGAGCAGTACTTC.

This clonotype came up a few times. The rearrangement uses TRBV20-1 and TRBJ1-4; D not resolved. The CDR3 spans 15 residues. Trimming stripped 3 bases from V and 1 base from J, with 12 bases between. The germline CDR1 and CDR2 sequences are DFQATT and SNEGSKA (reference sequence). CDR3 sequence: CSARVGVRTNEKLFF. CDR3 DNA sequence: TGCAGTGCTAGGGTGGGAGTTCGAACTAATGAAAAACTGTTTTTT.

The V and J genes are TRBV6-5 and TRBJ2-6; D is undetermined. The V and J ends lost 4 bases and 0 bases respectively, with 4 bases between them. Looked up from germline, CDR1 is MNHEY and CDR2 is SVGAGI. The CDR3 is made up of 14 amino acids. CDR3 in DNA: TGTGCCAGCAGTTCGGGCTCTGGGGCCAACGTCCTGACTTTC. Translated: CASSSGSGANVLTF.

This chain uses TRBV9 with TRBJ2-1; TRBD2 agrees at 9 bases. Germline V lookup: CDR1 SGDLS, CDR2 YYNGEE. The V segment lost 2 bases and the J segment 3 bases; nucleotides outside the gene matches: 9. CDR3 length equals 17 residues. The CDR3 loop reads CASSVKASGISYNEQFF. CDR3 DNA sequence: TGTGCCAGCAGCGTTAAGGCTAGCGGGATTAGCTACAATGAGCAGTTCTTC.

The chain links TRBV10-3 to TRBJ1-2, with a possible D match to TRBD1 (6 bases). The CDR3 is 17 residues long. V shed 0 bases and J shed 2 bases, with 16 bases lying between them. Germline-derived CDR1 and CDR2 are ENHRY and SYGVKD. CDR3 nucleotides: TGTGCCATCAGTGAGTCGACCGCGAGAGGGGGAAACTATGGCTACACCTTC. Protein product: CAISESTARGGNYGYTF.

This clonotype was seen a few times. This chain connects TRBV4-1 to TRBJ1-1, with D unresolved. Germline CDR1 reads MGHRA; CDR2 reads YSYEKL. CDR3 length: 15 amino acids. V shed 1 base and J shed 6 bases, with 15 bases lying between them. CDR3 loop: CASSQVTALWAEAFF. Written as DNA, the CDR3 is TGCGCCAGCAGCCAAGTCACGGCACTTTGGGCTGAAGCTTTCTTT.

J is TRBJ1-1 and V is TRBV28; possibly TRBD1 for D (6 bases). The V end lost 2 bases, the J end lost 9 bases, and 7 bases lay between the germline ends. The germline V gene encodes CDR1 MDHEN and CDR2 SYDVKM. This CDR3 comprises 11 residues. The CDR3 loop is CASSLGGQAFF. The CDR3 nucleotides read TGTGCCAGCAGTTTAGGGGGGCAAGCTTTCTTT.

This clonotype was counted between two and nine times. This chain connects TRBV2 to TRBJ1-2; D not certain. The CDR3 has 13 residues. CDR1 and CDR2 (germline): SNHLY, FYNNEI. Deletions cut 7 bases from V and 9 bases from J, with 18 bases between. The CDR3 DNA is TGTGCCAGCACTGGTGGGGTAGTATGGAGCTACACCTTC. Protein: CASTGGVVWSYTF.

In its sample, this clonotype was seen a few times. The J gene is TRBJ2-7, the V gene TRBV7-3, with a weak D call TRBD1 (5 bases). V dropped 5 bases and J dropped 3 bases, with 17 bases sitting between them. The CDR3 sequence is 15 residues long. Germline values: CDR1 SGHTA, CDR2 FQGTGA. The CDR3 sequence is CASSQGARQIYEQYF. CDR3 sequence (DNA): TGTGCCAGCAGCCAAGGGGCCAGACAAATCTACGAGCAGTACTTC.

Only a few counts were recorded for this clonotype. Sequence at one end of the junction differs from germline and may be a read error. The chain is built from TRBV6-1 and TRBJ1-1; 9 bases are a match to TRBD1. Germline-derived CDR1 and CDR2 are MNHNS and SASEGT. This CDR3 spans 15 amino acids. The CDR3 loop is CASSPLGQGNAEAFF. CDR3 DNA: TGTGCCAGCAGTCCACTCGGACAGGGGAACGCTGAAGCTTTCTTT.

The chain joins TRBV5-6 to TRBJ2-4; D is uncertain. CDR3 size: 16 residues. Germline V gene data show CDR1 as SGHDT and CDR2 as YYEEEE. The V gene lost 2 bases and the J gene lost 0 bases, with 12 bases spanning the gap. The CDR3 sequence is CASSFRQTIAKNIQYF. The CDR3 DNA follows: TGTGCCAGCAGCTTCAGGCAGACAATAGCCAAAAACATTCAGTACTTC.

The CDR3: CASSLEQGATGANVLTF. The CDR3 DNA is TGTGCCAGCAGTTTGGAACAGGGGGCTACCGGGGCCAACGTCCTGACTTTC. The rearrangement uses TRBV28 and TRBJ2-6; TRBD1 matches at 9 bases. After removal of 3 bases from V and 4 bases from J, the junction contained 7 bases not matched to a gene. Germline V gene data show CDR1 as MDHEN and CDR2 as SYDVKM. CDR3 length equals 17 residues.

This clonotype was detected a few times. The V and J genes are TRBV4-1 and TRBJ1-6; D is unresolved. The CDR3 consists of 17 residues. Germline CDR1 and CDR2: MGHRA and YSYEKL. V dropped 4 bases and J dropped 5 bases, with 18 bases sitting between them. This CDR3 reads CASSLHSNSLNNSPLHF. The CDR3 region has the DNA TGCGCCAGCAGCCTCCATTCGAACAGTCTTAATAATTCACCCCTCCACTTT.

This clonotype was detected only a few times. The chain recombines TRBV3-1 with TRBJ2-4; TRBD2 aligns across 11 bases. V lost 0 bases to trimming and J lost 3 bases; unmatched junction nucleotides: 4. This CDR3 is built from 17 residues. In germline, CDR1 is LGHDT, CDR2 YNNKEL (reference sequence). The CDR3 DNA is TGTGCCAGCAGCCAAGACCCGACTAGCGGGATCAAAAACATTCAGTACTTC. Translating gives CASSQDPTSGIKNIQYF.